The clone carrying this T cell receptor beta chain was detected a few times. The antigen is not known. The source of the sample is a study of beta chain features in type 1 diabetes. Sorted populations were all over 95% pure. Expressed TCRB transcripts were sequenced because the entire RNA isolate underwent reverse transcription. Method: immunoSEQ multiplex PCR; TCRdb's copy keeps in-frame clones and lacks some. The profile shows 120,000 or so clones, roughly 17% of them singletons. Trimming took 0 bases from V and 2 from J, leaving 6 bases between them. Germline CDR1 reads SGDLS; CDR2 reads YYNGEE. The CDR3 is 13 residues long. Study-wide results and caveats: Moderate yet significant TCRB CDR3 shortening was seen in Type 1 diabetes patients in all four CD4+ subsets.

The receptor was derived from a man younger than 35 with type 1 diabetes. The rearrangement links TRBV9 to TRBJ2-7; a weak D match, TRBD1 (5 bases). What was sequenced was central memory CD4+ T cells from blood. Here the CDR3 reads CASSVGQTYEQYF. CDR3 bases: TGTGCCAGCAGCGTAGGACAGACCTACGAGCAGTACTTC. The variable domain in full, completed from reference TRBV9 and TRBJ2-7, reads DSGVTQTPKHLITATGQRVTLRCSPRSGDLSVYWYQQSLDQGLQFLIQYYNGEERAKGNILERFSAQQFPDLHSELNLSSLELGDSALYFCASSVGQTYEQYFGPGTRLTVT.